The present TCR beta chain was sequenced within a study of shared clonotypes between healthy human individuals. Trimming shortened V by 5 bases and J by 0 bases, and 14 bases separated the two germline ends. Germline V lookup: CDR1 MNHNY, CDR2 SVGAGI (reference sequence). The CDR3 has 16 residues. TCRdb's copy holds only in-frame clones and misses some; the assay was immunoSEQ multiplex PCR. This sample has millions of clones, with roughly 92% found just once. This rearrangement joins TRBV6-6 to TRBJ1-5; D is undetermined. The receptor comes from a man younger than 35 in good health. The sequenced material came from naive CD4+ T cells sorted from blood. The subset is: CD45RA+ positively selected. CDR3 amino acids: CASSPLLGLSNQPQHF. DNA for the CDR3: TGTGCCAGCAGTCCCCTGCTGGGCCTTAGCAATCAGCCCCAGCATTTT.